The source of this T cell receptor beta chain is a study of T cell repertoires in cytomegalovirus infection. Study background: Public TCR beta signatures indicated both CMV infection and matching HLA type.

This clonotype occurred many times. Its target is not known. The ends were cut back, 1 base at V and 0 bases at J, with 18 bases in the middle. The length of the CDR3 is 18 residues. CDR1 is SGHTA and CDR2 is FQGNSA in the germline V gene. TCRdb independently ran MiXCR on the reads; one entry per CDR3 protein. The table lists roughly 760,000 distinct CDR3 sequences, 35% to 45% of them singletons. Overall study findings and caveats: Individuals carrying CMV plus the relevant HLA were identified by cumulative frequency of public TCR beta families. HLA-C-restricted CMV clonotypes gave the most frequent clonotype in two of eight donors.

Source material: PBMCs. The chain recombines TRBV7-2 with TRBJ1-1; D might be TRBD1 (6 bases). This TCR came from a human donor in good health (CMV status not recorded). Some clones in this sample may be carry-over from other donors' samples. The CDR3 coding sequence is TGTGCCAGCAGCTTAGTTCTGCGCTTTGGACAGCTGAACACTGAAGCTTTCTTT. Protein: CASSLVLRFGQLNTEAFF.